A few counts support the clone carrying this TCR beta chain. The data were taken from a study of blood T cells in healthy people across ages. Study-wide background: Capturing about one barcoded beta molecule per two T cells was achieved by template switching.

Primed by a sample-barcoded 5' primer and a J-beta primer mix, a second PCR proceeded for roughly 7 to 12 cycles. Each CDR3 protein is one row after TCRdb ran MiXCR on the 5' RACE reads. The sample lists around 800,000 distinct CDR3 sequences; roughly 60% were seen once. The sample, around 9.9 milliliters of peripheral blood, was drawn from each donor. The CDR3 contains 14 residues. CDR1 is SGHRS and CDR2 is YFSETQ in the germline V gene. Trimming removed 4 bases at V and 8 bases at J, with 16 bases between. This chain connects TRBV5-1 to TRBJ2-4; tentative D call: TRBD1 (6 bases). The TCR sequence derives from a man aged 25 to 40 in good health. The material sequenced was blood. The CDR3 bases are TGCGCCAGCAGCCCCTCACAGGGACGGGACATTCAGTACTTC. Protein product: CASSPSQGRDIQYF.